These 5 T cell receptor beta chains came from one sample sequenced in a study of blood T cell repertoires in COVID-19. Clones were read by immunoSEQ multiplex PCR, and TCRdb kept only the in-frame ones, dropping some. Of about 210,000 clones listed, less than 85% are singletons. The sequenced sample was peripheral blood. The receptor source for this set is a woman aged 80 or over with COVID-19, enrolled during active disease.

The rearrangement uses TRBV9 and TRBJ2-3; 10 nucleotides line up with TRBD2. Germline loops: CDR1 SGDLS, CDR2 YYNGEE. This CDR3 has 16 residues. With 3 bases clipped from V and 4 bases from J, the junction kept 8 bases outside the gene matches. CDR3: CASSGEAGGPADTQYF. The CDR3 DNA reads TGTGCCAGCAGCGGGGAAGCGGGAGGGCCGGCAGATACGCAGTATTTT.

The V gene is TRBV5-1, the J gene TRBJ2-7; TRBD2 matches at 8 bases. V dropped 5 bases and J dropped 1; count of bases not matched to a gene: 5. The CDR3 has 14 amino acids. CDR1 is SGHRS and CDR2 is YFSETQ in the germline V gene. The CDR3 is CASRSGGPSYEQYF. The CDR3 DNA sequence: TGCGCCAGCAGAAGCGGGGGCCCGTCCTACGAGCAGTACTTC.

This chain uses TRBV27 with TRBJ2-3; TRBD1 is a possible D gene (5 bases). Germline assignment: CDR1 MNHEY and CDR2 SMNVEV (reference sequence). The CDR3 is made up of 16 amino acids. The V and J ends lost 5 bases and 5 bases respectively, with 20 bases between them. CDR3 loop: CASSGIGRADRDTQYF. CDR3 DNA sequence: TGTGCCAGCAGTGGCATCGGACGGGCAGACAGAGATACGCAGTATTTT.

Only one count was recorded for this clone. CDR3: CASSFETGITAPQHF. The CDR3, as DNA: TGTGCCAGCAGCTTTGAGACGGGTATAACGGCGCCCCAGCATTTT. The V gene is TRBV7-8, the J gene TRBJ1-5; the D is unclear. The CDR3 spans 15 residues. Germline V gene sequence: CDR1 SGHVS, CDR2 FQNEAQ. V lost 3 bases, J lost 9 bases, and 18 bases lay in between.

This clone was seen once. The J gene is TRBJ2-5, the V gene TRBV2, with 7 positions matching TRBD1. V was pared by 8 bases and J by 2 bases, with 5 bases of the junction left unmatched. The CDR3 consists of 13 residues. The germline gives CDR1 SNHLY, CDR2 FYNNEI. The CDR3: CASVRGSQETQYF. The CDR3 nucleotides are TGTGCCAGCGTCAGGGGGTCTCAAGAGACCCAGTACTTC.